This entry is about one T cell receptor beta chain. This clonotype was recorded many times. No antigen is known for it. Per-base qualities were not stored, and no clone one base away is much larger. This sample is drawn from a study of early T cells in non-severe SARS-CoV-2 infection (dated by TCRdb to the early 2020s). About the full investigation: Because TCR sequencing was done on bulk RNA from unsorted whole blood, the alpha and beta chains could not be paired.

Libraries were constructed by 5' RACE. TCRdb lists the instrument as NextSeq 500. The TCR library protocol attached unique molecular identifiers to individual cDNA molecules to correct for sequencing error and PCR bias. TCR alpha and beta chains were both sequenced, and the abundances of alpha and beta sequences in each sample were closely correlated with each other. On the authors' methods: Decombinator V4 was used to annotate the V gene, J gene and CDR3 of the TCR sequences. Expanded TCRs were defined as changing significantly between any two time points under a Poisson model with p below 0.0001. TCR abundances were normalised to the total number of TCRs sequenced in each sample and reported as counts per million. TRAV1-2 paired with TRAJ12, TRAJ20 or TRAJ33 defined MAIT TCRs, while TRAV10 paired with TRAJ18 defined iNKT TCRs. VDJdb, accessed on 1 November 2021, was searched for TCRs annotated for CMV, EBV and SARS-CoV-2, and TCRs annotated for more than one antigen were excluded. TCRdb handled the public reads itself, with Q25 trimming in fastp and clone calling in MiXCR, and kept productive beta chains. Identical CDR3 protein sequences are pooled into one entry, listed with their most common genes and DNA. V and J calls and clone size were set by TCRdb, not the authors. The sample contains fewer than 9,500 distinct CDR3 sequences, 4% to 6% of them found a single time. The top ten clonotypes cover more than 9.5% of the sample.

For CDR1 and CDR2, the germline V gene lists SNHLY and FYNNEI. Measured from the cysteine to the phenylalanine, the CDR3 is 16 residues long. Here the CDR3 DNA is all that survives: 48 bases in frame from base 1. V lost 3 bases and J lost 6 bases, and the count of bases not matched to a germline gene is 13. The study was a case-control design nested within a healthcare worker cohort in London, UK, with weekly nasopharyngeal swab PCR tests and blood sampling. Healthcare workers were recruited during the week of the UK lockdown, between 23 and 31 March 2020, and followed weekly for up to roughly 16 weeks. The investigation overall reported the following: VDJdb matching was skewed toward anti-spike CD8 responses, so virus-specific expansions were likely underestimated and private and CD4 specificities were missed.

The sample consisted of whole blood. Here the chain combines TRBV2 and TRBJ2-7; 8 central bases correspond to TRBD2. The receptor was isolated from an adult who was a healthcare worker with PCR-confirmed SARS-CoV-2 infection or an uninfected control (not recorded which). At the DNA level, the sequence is TGTGCCAGCAGTGATTCTGGGACTAGTCGGGTGAGCGAGCAGTACTTC. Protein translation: CASSDSGTSRVSEQYF.